The following is a T cell receptor beta chain sequence with its context. Regarding time point: proximal margin of the surgical specimen (macroscopically non-inflamed). The source of the sample is a study of T cell repertoires in ileal Crohn's disease. Sequencing used immunoSEQ multiplex PCR; TCRdb keeps in-frame clones, though not all of them. The table lists under 7,500 clones, roughly 78% of them singletons. The CDR3 has 13 amino acids. Per the germline V gene, CDR1 is SGDLS and CDR2 is YYNGEE. With V trimmed by 1 base and J by 5 bases, 2 bases remained unmatched. The TCR originated in an adult with Crohn's disease. Source material: ileal tissue. V is TRBV9 and J is TRBJ1-1, with 7 bases identical to TRBD1. The CDR3 here is CASSVTGETEAFF. The DNA for the CDR3 is TGTGCCAGCAGCGTAACAGGGGAAACTGAAGCTTTCTTT.